These 22 T cell receptor beta chains were sequenced from one sample in a study of blood T cell repertoires in COVID-19. Sequencing used immunoSEQ multiplex PCR; TCRdb keeps in-frame clones, though not all of them. The repertoire consists of 250,000 to 350,000 clones, with more than 70% occurring once and the leading ten covering roughly 6.9%. Sequencing was done on a sample of peripheral blood. These receptors all stem from a woman aged 25 to 39 who had recovered from COVID-19.

The chain is built from TRBV5-1 and TRBJ2-3, with TRBD1 matching 8 bases. Germline CDR1 reads SGHRS; CDR2 reads YFSETQ. V shed 3 bases and J 6 bases; nucleotides not matched to a gene: 9. CDR3 size: 15 residues. The CDR3 DNA sequence: TGCGCCAGCAGCTCCGAGACAGGGGCTGTGGATACGCAGTATTTT. Protein product: CASSSETGAVDTQYF.

The gene calls are TRBV3-1 (or the pseudogene TRBV3-2) and TRBJ2-7, with 7 bases lining up with TRBD1. Per germline, CDR1 LGHDT and CDR2 YNNKEL (reference sequence). The J segment lost 0 bases and the V segment lost 4 bases, leaving 12 bases of the junction unmatched. The length of the CDR3 is 17 residues. The CDR3 DNA sequence: TGTGCCAGCAGCCTACGGACAGGTCGATTGAGCTCCTACGAGCAGTACTTC. This gives the protein CASSLRTGRLSSYEQYF.

J is TRBJ2-3 and V is TRBV13; the D is unclear. V was trimmed by 2 bases and J by 0 bases, leaving 15 bases between them. From germline, CDR1 is PRHDT and CDR2 FYEKMQ (reference sequence). The CDR3 has 17 residues. CDR3 sequence reads: CASSLSSFELSTDTQYF. The DNA of the CDR3 is TGTGCCAGCAGCTTATCTTCCTTTGAGCTTAGCACAGATACGCAGTATTTT.

The chain uses TRBV3-1 (or the pseudogene TRBV3-2) and TRBJ2-7; TRBD2 is a possible D gene (5 bases). This CDR3 spans 16 amino acids. The V gene's germline CDR1 is LGHDT and CDR2 YNNKEL (reference sequence). V lost 2 bases to trimming and J lost 0 bases, with 14 bases between them. CDR3 sequence reads: CASSQPSGSSSYEQYF. CDR3 DNA sequence: TGTGCCAGCAGCCAACCCTCGGGGTCCTCCTCCTACGAGCAGTACTTC.

The chain couples TRBV5-1 to TRBJ2-3, with 7 nucleotides matching TRBD1. With V trimmed by 4 bases and J by 0 bases, 8 bases remained unmatched. The CDR3 is 16 amino acids. Germline V gene lookup returns CDR1 SGHRS and CDR2 YFSETQ. CDR3 residues: CASSPRDSYSTDTQYF. DNA for the CDR3: TGCGCCAGCAGCCCCCGGGACAGCTATAGCACAGATACGCAGTATTTT.

The rearrangement joins TRBV24-1 to TRBJ2-3; 11 bases are a match to TRBD2. CDR1 is KGHDR, CDR2 SFDVKD, per germline. The CDR3 contains 17 residues. The V gene end was trimmed by 4 bases and the J gene end by 0 bases; junction bases not matched to a gene: 5. The CDR3 DNA reads TGTGCCACCAGTGACTATTGGACTAGCGGGAGCACAGATACGCAGTATTTT. Protein product: CATSDYWTSGSTDTQYF.

This sequence joins TRBV4-3 and TRBJ1-2; 9 bases align to TRBD1. The ends lost 1 base at V and 4 bases at J; junction bases unmatched: 13. Germline V gene lookup returns CDR1 LGHNA and CDR2 YSLEER. This CDR3 has 18 residues. As DNA, the CDR3 is TGCGCCAGCAGCCAAGCTGGGGACAGGGTCCCGTGGGGCTATGGCTACACCTTC. Protein product: CASSQAGDRVPWGYGYTF.

The count of this clone is one. The chain is built from TRBV25-1 and TRBJ2-2, with D possibly TRBD1 on 5 matching bases. Per germline, CDR1 MGHDK and CDR2 SYGVNS. The CDR3 extends over 16 amino acids. Trimming cost V 4 bases and J 1 base, with 13 bases left between them. This chain's CDR3 is CASSGSGAQNTGELFF. The CDR3 DNA is TGTGCCAGCAGTGGGTCTGGGGCCCAGAACACCGGGGAGCTGTTTTTT.

CDR3 residues: CASSETLPGDGDGYTF. The DNA of the CDR3 is TGTGCCAGCAGTGAAACCCTACCAGGGGACGGGGATGGCTACACCTTC. The rearrangement uses TRBV6-1 and TRBJ1-2; possibly TRBD1 for D (6 bases). V was shortened by 2 bases and J by 6 bases, with 19 bases between the two germline ends. In germline, CDR1 is MNHNS, CDR2 SASEGT. This CDR3 is 16 amino acids long.

The J gene is TRBJ1-1, the V gene TRBV27; D call uncertain. The CDR3 spans 14 residues. V gave up 5 bases and J gave up 3 bases, with 13 bases separating them. Germline CDR1 is MNHEY and CDR2 is SMNVEV (reference sequence). The DNA of the CDR3 is TGTGCCAGCAGTAGAAATCTGCGATACACTGAAGCTTTCTTT. As protein: CASSRNLRYTEAFF.

The genes are TRBV7-2 and TRBJ1-2, with D uncertain. The CDR3 contains 14 residues. Germline V gene data show CDR1 as SGHTA and CDR2 as FQGNSA. The V and J ends lost 0 bases and 4 bases respectively, with 9 bases between them. The CDR3 spells CASSLATAPYGYTF. The CDR3 coding sequence is TGTGCCAGCAGCTTAGCCACAGCCCCCTATGGCTACACCTTC. The full variable domain, rest sourced from reference TRBV7-2 and TRBJ1-2, is GAGVSQSPSNKVTEKGKDVELRCDPISGHTALYWYRQSLGQGLEFLIYFQGNSAPDKSGLPSDRFSAERTGGSVSTLTIQRTQQEDSAVYLCASSLATAPYGYTFGSGTRLTVV.

The V call is TRBV24-1, the J call TRBJ2-1, with TRBD2 as a possible D gene (6 bases). V lost 3 bases and J lost 10, with 12 bases in between. Germline V gene data show CDR1 as KGHDR and CDR2 as SFDVKD. This CDR3 has 13 amino acids. CDR3 sequence (DNA): TGTGCCACCAGTGATGGAGGGCTGACGGAGCAGTTCTTC. Protein sequence: CATSDGGLTEQFF.

The rearrangement links TRBV4-2 to TRBJ1-2; TRBD1 agrees at 8 bases. Germline CDR1 is LGHNA and CDR2 is YNFKEQ. The CDR3 has 16 residues. J gave up 4 bases and V 0 bases, and 7 bases lay outside the gene matches. The CDR3 sequence: CASSQDLGQAAYGYTF. CDR3 DNA sequence: TGTGCCAGCAGCCAAGATTTGGGACAGGCTGCCTATGGCTACACCTTC.

This clone has just a few counts. V gene TRBV7-9 combines with J gene TRBJ2-7; possibly TRBD1 for D (6 bases). The CDR3 runs 11 residues. In germline, CDR1 is SEHNR, CDR2 FQNEAQ (reference sequence). The ends were cut back, 2 bases at V and 10 bases at J, with 9 bases in the middle. The CDR3 is CASSLTGQQYF. In DNA, the CDR3 is TGTGCCAGCAGCTTAACAGGGCAACAGTACTTC. Full variable domain (remainder filled in from reference TRBV7-9 and TRBJ2-7): DTGVSQNPRHKITKRGQNVTFRCDPISEHNRLYWYRQTLGQGPEFLTYFQNEAQLEKSRLLSDRFSAERPKGSFSTLEIQRTEQGDSAMYLCASSLTGQQYFGPGTRLTVT.

J is TRBJ1-1 and V is TRBV29-1, with TRBD1 identical over 9 bases. The CDR3 has 12 residues. Trimming took 4 bases from V and 9 from J; bases not matched to a gene: 6. Germline V gives CDR1 SQVTM, CDR2 ANQGSEA. The CDR3 here is CSVGSNRGQAFF. CDR3 coding DNA: TGCAGCGTTGGTTCGAACAGGGGGCAAGCTTTCTTT.

The gene calls are TRBV19 and TRBJ1-1; the D gene is possibly TRBD1 (5 bases). The CDR3 extends over 13 amino acids. V was shortened by 5 bases and J by 4 bases, with 11 bases between the two germline ends. Germline CDR1 LNHDA, CDR2 SQIVND (reference sequence). CDR3 sequence: CASSPRTLTEAFF. CDR3 bases: TGTGCCAGTAGTCCACGGACACTCACTGAAGCTTTCTTT.

The genes are TRBV12-3 or TRBV12-4 and TRBJ2-3; 7 bases match TRBD1. The CDR3 is 13 residues long. Unmatched junction bases numbered 9, after V lost 9 bases and J lost 6 bases. Here the CDR3 DNA reads TGTGCCAGTACAAAAACAGGGGCGGATACGCAGTATTTT. Residues: CASTKTGADTQYF.

The V gene is TRBV5-1, the J gene TRBJ2-1; 11 nucleotides line up with TRBD2. Per the germline V gene, CDR1 is SGHRS and CDR2 is YFSETQ. There are 18 residues in the CDR3. The ends lost 0 bases at V and 8 bases at J; junction bases unmatched: 13. DNA for the CDR3: TGCGCCAGCAGCTTGGGTGGGCTAGCGGGGGGATATATGGATGAGCAGTTCTTC. Translated, it gives CASSLGGLAGGYMDEQFF.

This sequence joins TRBV5-1 and TRBJ1-1; 8 nucleotides agree with TRBD1. The V gene's germline CDR1 is SGHRS and CDR2 YFSETQ. The V segment lost 3 bases and the J segment 1 base; nucleotides outside the gene matches: 5. The CDR3 has 15 residues. DNA of the CDR3: TGCGCCAGCAGCTCGTGGACAGGGAGGAACACTGAAGCTTTCTTT. It encodes CASSSWTGRNTEAFF.

Only one count was recorded for this clone. The J gene is TRBJ1-2, the V gene TRBV7-9, with TRBD1 as a possible D gene (5 bases). V shed 2 bases and J shed 4 bases, with 8 bases lying between them. The CDR3 runs 13 residues. Germline V gene sequence: CDR1 SEHNR, CDR2 FQNEAQ (reference sequence). The CDR3 is CASSLTGIYGYTF. Here the CDR3 DNA reads TGTGCCAGCAGCTTAACAGGAATCTATGGCTACACCTTC.

The chain has TRBV5-4 and TRBJ1-6; the match to TRBD1 covers 8 bases. Losses at the gene ends were 4 bases for V and 7 bases for J; bases not matched to a gene: 7. The germline gives CDR1 SGHNT, CDR2 YYREEE (reference sequence). The CDR3 contains 15 residues. The CDR3 sequence is CASSGVQGANSPLHF. The CDR3 DNA follows: TGTGCCAGCAGCGGAGTCCAGGGGGCGAATTCACCCCTCCACTTT.

This clone came up once. The CDR3 region has the DNA TGTGCCAGCTCACTCTCCGGGGAAGAGACCCAGTACTTC. Protein sequence: CASSLSGEETQYF. The V and J genes are TRBV18 and TRBJ2-5; tentatively, D is TRBD2 (5 bases). Trimming took 4 bases from V and 3 from J, leaving 9 bases between them. Per germline, CDR1 KGHSH and CDR2 LQKENI. The CDR3 totals 13 residues. Full variable domain (missing parts from reference TRBV18 and TRBJ2-5): NAGVMQNPRHLVRRRGQEARLRCSPMKGHSHVYWYRQLPEEGLKFMVYLQKENIIDESGMPKERFSAEFPKEGPSILRIQQVVRGDSAAYFCASSLSGEETQYFGPGTRLLVL.